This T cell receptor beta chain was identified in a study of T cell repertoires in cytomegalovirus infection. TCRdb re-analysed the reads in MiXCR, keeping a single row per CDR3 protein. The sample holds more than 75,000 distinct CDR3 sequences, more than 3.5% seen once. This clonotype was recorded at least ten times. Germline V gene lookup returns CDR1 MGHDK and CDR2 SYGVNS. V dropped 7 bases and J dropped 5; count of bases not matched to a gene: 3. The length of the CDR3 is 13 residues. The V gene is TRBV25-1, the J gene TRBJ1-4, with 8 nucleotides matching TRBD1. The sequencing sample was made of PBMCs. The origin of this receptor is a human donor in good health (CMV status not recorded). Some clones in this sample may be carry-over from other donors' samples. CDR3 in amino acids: CASNRQGNEKLFF. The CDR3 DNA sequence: TGTGCCAGCAACCGACAGGGGAATGAAAAACTGTTTTTT.